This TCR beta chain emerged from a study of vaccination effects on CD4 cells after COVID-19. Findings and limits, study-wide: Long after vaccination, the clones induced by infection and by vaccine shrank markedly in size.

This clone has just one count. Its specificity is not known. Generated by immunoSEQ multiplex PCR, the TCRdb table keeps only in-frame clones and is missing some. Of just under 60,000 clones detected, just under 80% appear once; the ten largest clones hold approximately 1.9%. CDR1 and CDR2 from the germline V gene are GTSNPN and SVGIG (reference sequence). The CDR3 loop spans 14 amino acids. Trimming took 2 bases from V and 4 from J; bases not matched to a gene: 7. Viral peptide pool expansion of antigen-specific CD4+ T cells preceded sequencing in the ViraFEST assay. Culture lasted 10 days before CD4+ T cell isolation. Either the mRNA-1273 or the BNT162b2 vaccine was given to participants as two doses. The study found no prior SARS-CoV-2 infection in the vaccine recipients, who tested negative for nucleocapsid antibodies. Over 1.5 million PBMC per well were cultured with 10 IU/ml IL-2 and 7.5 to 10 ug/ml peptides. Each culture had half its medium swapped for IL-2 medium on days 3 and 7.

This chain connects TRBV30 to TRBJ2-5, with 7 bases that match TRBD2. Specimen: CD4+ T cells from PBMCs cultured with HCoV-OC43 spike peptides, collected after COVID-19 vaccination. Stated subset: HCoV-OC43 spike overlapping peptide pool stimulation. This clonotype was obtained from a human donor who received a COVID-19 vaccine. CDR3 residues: CAWSSGGEGETQYF. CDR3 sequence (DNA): TGTGCCTGGAGTTCTGGCGGGGAGGGAGAGACCCAGTACTTC.